This TCR beta chain was found in a study of cytomegalovirus exposure and HLA in healthy donors. The study, taken as a whole, reports: It was reportedly the case that the classifier diagnosed cytomegalovirus status with high specificity and sensitivity.

Sequencing was performed with immunoSEQ multiplex PCR; in TCRdb, only in-frame clones are kept and a portion is missing. The table shows tens of thousands of clones, with 90% to 95% occurring only once. CDR3 length equals 13 residues. Germline CDR1 reads SEHNR; CDR2 reads FQNEAQ (reference sequence). V gave up 1 base and J gave up 0 bases, with 4 bases separating them. Remarks on this clone: Its antigen is as yet unknown.

The sample consisted of PBMCs. J is TRBJ2-7 and V is TRBV7-9; D is uncertain. The TCR was taken from a young man in good health and CMV-seronegative. This CDR3 reads CASSLDTSYEQYF. The CDR3 DNA follows: TGTGCCAGCAGCTTAGACACCTCCTACGAGCAGTACTTC.